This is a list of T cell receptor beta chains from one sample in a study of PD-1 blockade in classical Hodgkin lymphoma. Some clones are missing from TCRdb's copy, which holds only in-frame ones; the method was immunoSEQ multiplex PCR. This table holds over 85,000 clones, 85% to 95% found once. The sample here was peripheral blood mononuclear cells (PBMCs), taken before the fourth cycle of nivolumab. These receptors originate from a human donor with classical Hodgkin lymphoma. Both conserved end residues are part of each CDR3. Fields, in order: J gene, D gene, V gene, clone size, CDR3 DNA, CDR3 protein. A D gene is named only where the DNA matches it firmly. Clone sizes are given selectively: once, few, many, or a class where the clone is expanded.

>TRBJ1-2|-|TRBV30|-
TGTGCCTGGAGAAAGCCCGCTCAGGCGTTTAACTATGGCTACACCTTC
CAWRKPAQAFNYGYTF
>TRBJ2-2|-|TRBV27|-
TGTGCCAGCAGTTTATATAGTTACGGGGAGCTGTTTTTT
CASSLYSYGELFF
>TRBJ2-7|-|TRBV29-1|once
TGCAGCGTTGGTGGCGGTAGGGGGGGGGTGGTTGAGCAGTACTTC
CSVGGGRGGVVEQYF
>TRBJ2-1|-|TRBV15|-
TGTGCCACCAGCAGAGGGGTGGTCGGGGCCTCCTACAATGAGCAGTTCTTC
CATSRGVVGASYNEQFF
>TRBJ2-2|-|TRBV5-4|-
TGTGCCAGCAGCGGGGCGGCGCCGGGGTCGAACACCGGGGAGCTGTTTTTT
CASSGAAPGSNTGELFF
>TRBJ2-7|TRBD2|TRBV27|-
TGTGCCAGCAGTTTAGGCGCCCTTGCGGGAGGGGTCTACGAGCAGTACTTC
CASSLGALAGGVYEQYF
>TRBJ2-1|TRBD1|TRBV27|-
TGTGCCAGCAGTTTATCCGGGACAGGGAATGAGCAGTTCTTC
CASSLSGTGNEQFF
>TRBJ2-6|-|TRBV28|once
TGTGCCAGCAGTCGTCGGATTTCTGGGGCCAACGTCCTGACTTTC
CASSRRISGANVLTF
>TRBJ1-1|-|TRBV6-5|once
TGTGCCAGCAGTACAAACACTGAAGCTTTCTTT
CASSTNTEAFF
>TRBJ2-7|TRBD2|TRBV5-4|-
TGTGCCAGCAGCTTTATTGGTCGTCAGGGGCAGCGGGAGTATAGTTTC
CASSFIGRQGQREYSF
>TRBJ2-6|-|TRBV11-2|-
TGTGCCAGCAGCTTATGGCCTCCTGGGGCCAACGTCCTGACTTTC
CASSLWPPGANVLTF
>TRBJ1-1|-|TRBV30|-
TGTGCCTGGAGTGTTTGGGGGTCTCCTCTGAACACTGAAGCTTTCTTT
CAWSVWGSPLNTEAFF
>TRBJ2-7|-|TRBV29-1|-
TGCAGCGTTGGGCCCCGGGAGACGGGCTACGAGCAGTACTTC
CSVGPRETGYEQYF
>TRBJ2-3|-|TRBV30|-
TGTGCCTGGGCTAGGGGCGGTAGCACAGATACGCAGTATTTT
CAWARGGSTDTQYF
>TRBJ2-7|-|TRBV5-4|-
TGTGCCAGCAGCTTGGCCCCGTCTAGCGAGGACTACGAGCAGTACTTC
CASSLAPSSEDYEQYF
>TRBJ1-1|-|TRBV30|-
TGTGCCTGGAGTCCGGGGTTCGGAACTGAAGCTTTCTTT
CAWSPGFGTEAFF
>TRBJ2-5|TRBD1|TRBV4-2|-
TGTGCCAGCAGCCAGGACCCAGGGGGCTGGGAGACCCAGTACTTC
CASSQDPGGWETQYF
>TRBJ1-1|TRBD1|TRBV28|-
TGTGCCAGCATGCGGAGCGACAGGGCTGAAGCTTTCTTT
CASMRSDRAEAFF
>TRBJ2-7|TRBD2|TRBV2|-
TGTGCCAGCAGACCCAGAAGCGGGAGCCGAACCTACGAGCAGTACTTC
CASRPRSGSRTYEQYF
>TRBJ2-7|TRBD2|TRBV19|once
TGTGCCAGTAGTATAGCGGCTAGCGGGAGTTACGAGCAGTACTTC
CASSIAASGSYEQYF
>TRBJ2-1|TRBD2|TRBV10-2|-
TGCGCCAGCAGGGACGTAACTAGCGGGAGAAGTAATGAGCAGTTCTTC
CASRDVTSGRSNEQFF
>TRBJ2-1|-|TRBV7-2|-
TGTGCCAGCAGTACCTCTTCTCTAGCGCGAGTTTACAATGAGCAGTTCTTC
CASSTSSLARVYNEQFF
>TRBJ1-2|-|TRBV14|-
TGTGCCAGCAGCCAAGATGGGGTGAACTATGGCTACACCTTC
CASSQDGVNYGYTF
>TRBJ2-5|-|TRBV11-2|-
TGTGCCAGCAGCTTAGGGATCGGTCAGGCTGTCTTCGAGACCCAGTACTTC
CASSLGIGQAVFETQYF
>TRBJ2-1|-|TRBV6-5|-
TGTGCCAGCAGTTCTCCGGACCGAGCCTACAATGAGCAGTTCTTC
CASSSPDRAYNEQFF
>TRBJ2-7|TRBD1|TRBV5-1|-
TGCGCCAGCAGCTCCCGACAGGGCGCCTACGAGCAGTACTTC
CASSSRQGAYEQYF
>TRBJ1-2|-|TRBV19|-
TGTGCCAGTAGTATGCTCGGACAGCCCTATGGCTACACCTTC
CASSMLGQPYGYTF
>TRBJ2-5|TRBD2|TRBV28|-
TGTGCCAGCAGTTCCCTTTTGGCGGGGGTATCTTCGGAGACCCAGTACTTC
CASSSLLAGVSSETQYF
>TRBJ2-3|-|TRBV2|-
TGTGCCAGCAGCCGGGACACAGATACGCAGTATTTT
CASSRDTDTQYF
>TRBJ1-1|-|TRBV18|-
TGTGCCAGCTCACCTTCTCGGTCTCTGAACACTGAAGCTTTCTTT
CASSPSRSLNTEAFF
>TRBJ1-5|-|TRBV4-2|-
TGTGCCAGCAGCCAAGTAGGCCCAGGCGAGTTCAATCAGCCCCAGCATTTT
CASSQVGPGEFNQPQHF
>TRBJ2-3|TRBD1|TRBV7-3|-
TGTGCCAGCAGCTTGACAGGGGGGACAGATACGCAGTATTTT
CASSLTGGTDTQYF
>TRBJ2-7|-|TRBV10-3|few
TGTGCCATCAGTGGGACAGACTACGAGCAGTACTTC
CAISGTDYEQYF
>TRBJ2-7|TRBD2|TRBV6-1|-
TGTGCCAGCAGTGAGAGGATTAGGGTAGCGGGTATCTACGAGCAGTACTTC
CASSERIRVAGIYEQYF
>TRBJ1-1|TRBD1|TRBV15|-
TGTGCCACCAGCAGAGAAGAGGGGGCGGAGGAGGATACTGAAGCTTTCTTT
CATSREEGAEEDTEAFF
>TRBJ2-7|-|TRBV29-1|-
TGCAGCGCTACCGTCGCCACCTCCTACGAGCAGTACTTC
CSATVATSYEQYF
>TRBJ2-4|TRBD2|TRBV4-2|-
TGTGCCAGCAGCCGCAGACCGGGACTAGCGGGAGAGGGTTGGATCAACATTCAGTACTTC
CASSRRPGLAGEGWINIQYF
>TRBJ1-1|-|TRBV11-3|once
TGTGCCAGCAGCAAAGGTGGGGGCACTGAAGCTTTCTTT
CASSKGGGTEAFF
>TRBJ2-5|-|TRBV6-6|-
TGTGCCAGCAGGGTGGGGGGGCGAGGAGAGACCCAGTACTTC
CASRVGGRGETQYF
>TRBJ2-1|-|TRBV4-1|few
TGCGCCAGCACTCAGGGTTGGGGGGCTTACAATGAGCAGTTCTTC
CASTQGWGAYNEQFF
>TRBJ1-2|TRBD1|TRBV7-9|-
TGTGCCGGTCACCGGGTCGGGACAGGGAGGGGCTACACCTTC
CAGHRVGTGRGYTF
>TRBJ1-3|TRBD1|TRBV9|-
TGTGCCAGCAGCGCGACAGGGTCAGTAATTGACACCATATATTTT
CASSATGSVIDTIYF
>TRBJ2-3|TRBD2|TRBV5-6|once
TGTGCCAGCAGCTTGATCCTCTCGCGGGAGGGGATTACGCAGTATTTT
CASSLILSREGITQYF
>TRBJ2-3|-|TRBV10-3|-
TGTGCCATCGGTAGTAGCGGAGACACAGATACGCAGTATTTT
CAIGSSGDTDTQYF
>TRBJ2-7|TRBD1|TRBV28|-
TGTGCCAGCAGTTTTAGGCCACAGGGGAGCTACGAGCAGTACTTC
CASSFRPQGSYEQYF
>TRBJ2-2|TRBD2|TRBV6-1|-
TGTGCCAGCTGGGCAGCGGGGCGGAACACCGGGGAGCTGTTTTTT
CASWAAGRNTGELFF
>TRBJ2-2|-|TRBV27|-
TGTGCCAGCAGTTTCCTAAACACCGGGGAGCTGTTTTTT
CASSFLNTGELFF
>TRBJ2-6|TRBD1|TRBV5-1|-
TGCGCCAGCAGCTTGGCCTTGGGGGACAGGGGTATCCCTGGGGCCAACGTCCTGACTTTC
CASSLALGDRGIPGANVLTF
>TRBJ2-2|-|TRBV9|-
TGTGCCAGCAGCGTAGATGGGGGGAGGTTCACCGGGGAGCTGTTTTTT
CASSVDGGRFTGELFF
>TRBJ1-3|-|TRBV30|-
TGTGCCTGGAGGCAAAACACCATATATTTT
CAWRQNTIYF